The 18 T cell receptor beta chains in this list originate from one sample, sequenced in a study of blood T cell repertoires in COVID-19. Sequencing was performed with immunoSEQ multiplex PCR; in TCRdb, only in-frame clones are kept and a portion is missing. This table holds approximately 77,000 clones, roughly 78% found once. Sequenced material: peripheral blood. The origin of the receptors is a woman aged 70-85 years with acute or convalescent COVID-19.

This clone was detected a few times. The chain combines TRBV7-6 with TRBJ2-3; 11 bases fit TRBD2. The CDR3 covers 16 residues. Per germline, CDR1 SGHVS and CDR2 FNYEAQ. With 5 bases clipped from V and 2 bases from J, the junction kept 6 bases outside the gene matches. The DNA for the CDR3 is TGTGCCAGCAGCCCAAGGACTAGCGGGCCCACAGATACGCAGTATTTT. Protein sequence: CASSPRTSGPTDTQYF.

The chain employs TRBV11-3 and TRBJ2-5; no definite D call. Germline CDR1 SGHNT, CDR2 YENEEA. The CDR3 has 15 residues. Trimming cost V 3 bases and J 7 bases, with 18 bases left between them. The CDR3 DNA sequence: TGTGCCAGCAGCTTGTTACAGCCCCAGGAAGGGACCCAGTACTTC. Protein product: CASSLLQPQEGTQYF.

Here the CDR3 reads CASSFTGRGGYTF. DNA for the CDR3: TGTGCCAGCAGTTTTACCGGAAGGGGCGGCTACACCTTC. The rearrangement joins TRBV12-3 or TRBV12-4 to TRBJ1-2, with a possible D match to TRBD1 (5 bases). The CDR3 sequence is 13 residues long. Trimming removed 3 bases at V and 8 bases at J, with 13 bases between.

This clone has a handful of counts. This chain connects TRBV3-1 (or the pseudogene TRBV3-2) to TRBJ1-4; no clear D gene. This CDR3 region has 16 residues. Between the trimmed V and J ends, which lost 1 base and 4 bases, there was a span of 13 bases. The germline V gene encodes CDR1 LGHDT and CDR2 YNNKEL (reference sequence). The CDR3 DNA is TGTGCCAGCAGCCAAGGTCCAGGAGGGCTTAATGAAAAACTGTTTTTT. Amino acids: CASSQGPGGLNEKLFF.

This clone was detected only a few times. The chain combines TRBV5-1 with TRBJ2-2; 10 bases line up with TRBD1. CDR3 length: 16 residues. Trimming took 4 bases from V and 5 from J; bases not matched to a gene: 8. From germline, CDR1 is SGHRS and CDR2 YFSETQ. CDR3 loop: CASSNGQGVNTGELFF. Here the CDR3 DNA reads TGCGCCAGCAGCAACGGACAGGGGGTGAATACCGGGGAGCTGTTTTTT. The full variable domain, in which reference TRBV5-1 and TRBJ2-2 provide the parts outside the CDR3, is KAGVTQTPRYLIKTRGQQVTLSCSPISGHRSVSWYQQTPGQGLQFLFEYFSETQRNKGNFPGRFSGRQFSNSRSEMNVSTLELGDSALYLCASSNGQGVNTGELFFGEGSRLTVL.

V is TRBV9 and J is TRBJ2-5; 8 bases fit TRBD2. Losses at the gene ends were 1 base for V and 9 bases for J; bases not matched to a gene: 14. This CDR3 region has 16 residues. Germline values: CDR1 SGDLS, CDR2 YYNGEE. CDR3 sequence reads: CASSVNVREGLVAQYF. Written as DNA, the CDR3 is TGTGCCAGCAGCGTAAATGTCCGGGAGGGGTTGGTGGCCCAGTACTTC.

V gene TRBV6-1 combines with J gene TRBJ1-1; 11 positions match TRBD1. The V gene end was trimmed by 3 bases and the J gene end by 5 bases; junction bases not matched to a gene: 8. This CDR3 is built from 16 residues. Germline V gene data show CDR1 as MNHNS and CDR2 as SASEGT. In nucleotides, the CDR3 is TGTGCCAGCAGTGACCCCGGACAGGGGGCGCGTACTGAAGCTTTCTTT. Translating gives CASSDPGQGARTEAFF.

This clone appeared once. The chain couples TRBV7-2 to TRBJ2-5; 10 positions agree with TRBD2. V dropped 5 bases and J dropped 0; count of bases not matched to a gene: 6. The CDR3 sequence is 16 residues long. Per the germline V gene, CDR1 is SGHTA and CDR2 is FQGNSA. The CDR3 protein is CASSGLAGVYQETQYF. The CDR3, as DNA: TGTGCCAGCAGCGGTCTAGCGGGGGTTTACCAAGAGACCCAGTACTTC.

This rearrangement joins TRBV5-6 to TRBJ2-1; D unresolved. There are 15 residues in the CDR3. Trimming pared 2 bases from V and 1 base from J, leaving 10 bases between. Germline loops: CDR1 SGHDT, CDR2 YYEEEE. CDR3 nucleotide sequence: TGTGCCAGCAGCTTTTTGCCGAGTTCCTACAATGAGCAGTTCTTC. Amino acids: CASSFLPSSYNEQFF.

CDR3 sequence: CASSLGIEVYEQYF. CDR3 coding DNA: TGTGCCAGCAGCTTGGGCATAGAGGTCTACGAGCAGTACTTC. The chain employs TRBV5-6 and TRBJ2-7; D remains ambiguous. The germline V and J ends were trimmed by 0 bases and 3 bases, with 10 bases remaining between them. From germline, CDR1 is SGHDT and CDR2 YYEEEE. The CDR3 runs 14 residues. Looking up the rest from reference TRBV5-6 and TRBJ2-7 gives the full variable domain: DAGVTQSPTHLIKTRGQQVTLRCSPKSGHDTVSWYQQALGQGPQFIFQYYEEEERQRGNFPDRFSGHQFPNYSSELNVNALLLGDSALYLCASSLGIEVYEQYFGPGTRLTVT.

This chain links TRBV11-2 with TRBJ2-2; possible D gene TRBD1, 5 bases. The germline CDR1 and CDR2 sequences are SGHAT and FQNNGV. V was clipped by 5 bases and J by 4 bases, with 14 bases between them. The CDR3 extends over 15 amino acids. In nucleotides, the CDR3 is TGTGCCAGCAGCCCAGGGCCGGTCCTCACCGGGGAGCTGTTTTTT. Translation gives CASSPGPVLTGELFF. Full variable domain (rest looked up from reference TRBV11-2 and TRBJ2-2): EAGVAQSPRYKIIEKRQSVAFWCNPISGHATLYWYQQILGQGPKLLIQFQNNGVVDDSQLPKDRFSAERLKGVDSTLKIQPAKLEDSAVYLCASSPGPVLTGELFFGEGSRLTVL.

This clone was recorded only once. The chain uses TRBV2 and TRBJ2-1; D remains ambiguous. Germline V gene lookup returns CDR1 SNHLY and CDR2 FYNNEI. The V end was cut by 3 bases, the J end by 6 bases, with 3 bases between. The CDR3 covers 11 residues. In DNA form, the CDR3 reads TGTGCCAGCAGTGACTCCAATGAGCAGTTCTTC. It is translated as CASSDSNEQFF.

The rearrangement joins TRBV4-3 to TRBJ1-1; perhaps TRBD1 as D (5 bases). This CDR3 contains 12 residues. CDR1 is LGHNA, CDR2 YSLEER, per germline. Trimming took 5 bases from V and 8 from J, leaving 12 bases between them. CDR3 sequence (DNA): TGCGCCAGCAGCATGGGACTGAGCGAAGCTTTCTTT. Residues: CASSMGLSEAFF.

The chain recombines TRBV21-1 with TRBJ1-2; TRBD1, the table's D call, was not compared with the DNA. TRBV21-1 corresponds to a pseudogene. The CDR3 has 12 amino acids. The CDR3 sequence is CASSPDSQGYTF. The CDR3 DNA is TGTGCCAGCAGCCCCGACAGTCAGGGCTACACCTTC.

The J gene is TRBJ2-3, the V gene TRBV7-2; D is ambiguous. This CDR3 has 15 residues. V was cut by 3 bases and J by 2 bases, with 12 bases left in between. Germline V gene data show CDR1 as SGHTA and CDR2 as FQGNSA. The CDR3 DNA is TGTGCCAGCAGCTTGGAGCAAGGAGTCACAGATACGCAGTATTTT. Translated, it gives CASSLEQGVTDTQYF.

V gene TRBV6-2 or TRBV6-3 combines with J gene TRBJ2-1, with D possibly being TRBD2 (5 bases). The CDR3 runs 11 residues. CDR1 and CDR2 (germline): MNHEY, SVGEGT. With 5 bases removed from V and 10 bases from J, the gap between germline ends came to 9 bases. CDR3 loop: CASSQSGEQFF. In DNA, the CDR3 is TGTGCCAGCAGTCAGAGCGGAGAGCAGTTCTTC.

This chain uses TRBV2 with TRBJ1-2, with a weak D call TRBD1 (5 bases). This CDR3 contains 14 residues. V lost 3 bases, J lost 8 bases, and 16 bases lay in between. The germline V gene has CDR1 SNHLY and CDR2 FYNNEI. The CDR3 loop reads CASSEGGNVGGYTF. CDR3 coding DNA: TGTGCCAGCAGTGAGGGGGGGAACGTCGGAGGCTACACCTTC. Drawing the rest from reference TRBV2 and TRBJ1-2, the complete variable domain is EPEVTQTPSHQVTQMGQEVILRCVPISNHLYFYWYRQILGQKVEFLVSFYNNEISEKSEIFDDQFSVERPDGSNFTLKIRSTKLEDSAMYFCASSEGGNVGGYTFGSGTRLTVV.

The genes are TRBV18 and TRBJ1-6, with 7 bases lining up with TRBD1. CDR3 length: 16 amino acids. The V gene end was trimmed by 5 bases and the J gene end by 6 bases; junction bases not matched to a gene: 10. The germline CDR1 and CDR2 sequences are KGHSH and LQKENI. As DNA, the CDR3 is TGTGCCAGCTCATCTAGCCGGGACAGCAGTAATTCACCCCTCCACTTT. Protein product: CASSSSRDSSNSPLHF.